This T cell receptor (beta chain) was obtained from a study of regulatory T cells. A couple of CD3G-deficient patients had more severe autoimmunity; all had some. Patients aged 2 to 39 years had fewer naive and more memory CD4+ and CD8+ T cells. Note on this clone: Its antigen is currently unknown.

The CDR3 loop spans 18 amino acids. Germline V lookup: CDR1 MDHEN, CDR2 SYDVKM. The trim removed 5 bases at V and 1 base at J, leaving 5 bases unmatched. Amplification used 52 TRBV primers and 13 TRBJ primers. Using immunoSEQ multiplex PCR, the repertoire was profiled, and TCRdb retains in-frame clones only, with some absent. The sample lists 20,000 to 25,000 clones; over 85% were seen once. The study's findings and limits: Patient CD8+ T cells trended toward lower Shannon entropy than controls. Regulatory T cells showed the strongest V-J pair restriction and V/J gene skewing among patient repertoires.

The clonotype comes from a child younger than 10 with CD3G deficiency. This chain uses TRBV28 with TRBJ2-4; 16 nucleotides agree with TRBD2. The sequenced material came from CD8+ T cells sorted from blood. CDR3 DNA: TGTGCCAGCAGTCCGGGACTAGCGGGAGGGCCCGCCAAAAACATTCAGTACTTC. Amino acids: CASSPGLAGGPAKNIQYF.